This TCR beta chain appears in the sequencing data of a study of OX40 agonist ivuxolimab in advanced cancers. About the study: As their treatment, patients were administered ivuxolimab, an agonistic anti-OX40 (CD134) antibody. The study gave patients intravenous ivuxolimab at 0.01 to 10 mg/kg every 2 weeks.

This clone was seen just once. Per the germline V gene, CDR1 is SGHAT and CDR2 is FQNNGV. There are 13 residues in the CDR3. Trimming removed 5 bases from V and 11 bases from J, with 16 bases in between. Assay used: immunoSEQ multiplex PCR; TCRdb lists only in-frame clones, some missing. The sample holds under 85,000 clones, about 86% seen once. The sequencing here drew on CD4+ or CD8+ T cells sorted from blood, taken in a trial of the OX40 agonist ivuxolimab. The source is an adult with an advanced solid tumor such as melanoma, head and neck, liver or kidney cancer. The chain is built from TRBV11-2 and TRBJ1-5, with unresolved D. The CDR3 region is CASSKDPPSTQHF. The CDR3 DNA is TGTGCCAGCAGCAAAGACCCGCCTTCGACCCAGCATTTT.